The 24 T cell receptor beta chains presented below share a single source sample, sequenced in a study of CD8 T cells in Susac syndrome. Random hexamers were used to reverse transcribe roughly 0.5 to 1 ug of RNA. TCRdb independently ran MiXCR on the immunoSEQ multiplex PCR reads; one entry per CDR3 protein. Counted here are roughly 80,000 distinct CDR3 sequences, 85% to 95% occurring once; the ten biggest clones make up 0.26%. Sequenced sample: CD8+ T cells from PBMCs. All receptors derive from a human donor in good health.

The chain joins TRBV3-1 to TRBJ2-3; D assignment may be TRBD1 or TRBD2 (5 bases each). Germline V gene data show CDR1 as LGHDT and CDR2 as YNNKEL (reference sequence). V was clipped by 1 base and J by 3 bases, with 11 bases between them. CDR3 size: 15 residues. The CDR3 coding sequence is TGTGCCAGCAGCCAAGTTTCGTGGGGGACAGATACGCAGTATTTT. Its protein is CASSQVSWGTDTQYF.

The chain recombines TRBV7-6 with TRBJ1-5, with TRBD1 as a possible D gene (5 bases). The germline V gene has CDR1 SGHVS and CDR2 FNYEAQ. Between the trimmed V and J ends, which lost 5 bases and 0 bases, there was a span of 11 bases. The CDR3 runs to 15 residues. CDR3 in DNA: TGTGCCAGCAGCCCGACAGATTATAGCAATCAGCCCCAGCATTTT. Encoded protein: CASSPTDYSNQPQHF.

J is TRBJ1-5 and V is TRBV6-2 or TRBV6-3; TRBD1 matches 7 bases. V lost 4 bases, J lost 3 bases, and 3 bases stayed unmatched. The CDR3 loop spans 14 amino acids. Germline loops: CDR1 MNHEY, CDR2 SVGEGT. This chain's CDR3 is CASSFQGVNQPQHF. In DNA, the CDR3 is TGTGCCAGCAGTTTTCAGGGGGTCAATCAGCCCCAGCATTTT.

This chain links TRBV7-9 with TRBJ1-1; possible D gene TRBD1, 6 bases. Deletions cut 4 bases from V and 0 bases from J, with 9 bases between. Germline lookup yields CDR1 SEHNR and CDR2 FQNEAQ (reference sequence). This CDR3 comprises 14 residues. The CDR3 sequence: CASSWGHLNTEAFF. The CDR3 DNA follows: TGTGCCAGCAGCTGGGGACACCTGAACACTGAAGCTTTCTTT. Full variable domain (rest looked up from reference TRBV7-9 and TRBJ1-1): DTGVSQNPRHKITKRGQNVTFRCDPISEHNRLYWYRQTLGQGPEFLTYFQNEAQLEKSRLLSDRFSAERPKGSFSTLEIQRTEQGDSAMYLCASSWGHLNTEAFFGQGTRLTVV.

Here the CDR3 reads CATSGSRGQHPYNEQFF. Written as DNA, the CDR3 is TGTGCCACCAGTGGATCTAGAGGACAGCACCCTTACAATGAGCAGTTCTTC. The chain recombines TRBV24-1 with TRBJ2-1; TRBD1 is a possible D gene (6 bases). V was pared by 5 bases and J by 4 bases, with 20 bases between. This CDR3 is built from 17 residues. The germline V gene has CDR1 KGHDR and CDR2 SFDVKD.

The chain combines TRBV10-3 with TRBJ2-7, with 7 bases fitting TRBD1. This CDR3 comprises 14 residues. The germline CDR1 and CDR2 sequences are ENHRY and SYGVKD. V gave up 2 bases and J gave up 2 bases; unmatched junction bases: 3. Here the CDR3 DNA reads TGTGCCATCAGTGAGACAGGGGCGGCCTACGAGCAGTACTTC. The encoded protein is CAISETGAAYEQYF.

The chain uses TRBV7-9 and TRBJ2-5; 8 nucleotides line up with TRBD1. Germline loops: CDR1 SEHNR, CDR2 FQNEAQ (reference sequence). The CDR3 length is 13 residues. V was clipped by 1 base and J by 7 bases; unmatched bases: 2. CDR3 nucleotides: TGTGCCAGCAGCTTAGGGACAGGGCGGACCCAGTACTTC. It is translated as CASSLGTGRTQYF.

This chain uses TRBV5-1 with TRBJ1-4; tentative D call: TRBD1 (6 bases). Per germline, CDR1 SGHRS and CDR2 YFSETQ. CDR3 length equals 14 residues. V was pared by 2 bases and J by 8 bases, with 13 bases between. The CDR3 is CASSFRGREEKLFF. CDR3 DNA: TGCGCCAGCAGCTTCAGGGGAAGGGAGGAAAAACTGTTTTTT.

The V call is TRBV23-1, the J call TRBJ2-5; 9 positions agree with TRBD1. Being an ORF, TRBV23-1 has a function that is uncertain. CDR3 size: 15 residues. V gave up 9 bases and J gave up 3 bases; unmatched junction bases: 11. CDR3 in amino acids: CARDRGSYSKETQYF. In nucleotides, the CDR3 is TGCGCCAGAGACAGGGGGTCGTATTCCAAAGAGACCCAGTACTTC.

The CDR3 coding sequence is TGTGCCAGCAGTGAAGTGAGCAGCACCCTCTTGTACGAGCAGTACTTC. This gives the protein CASSEVSSTLLYEQYF. The rearrangement links TRBV6-1 to TRBJ2-7; D not resolved. The CDR3 is 16 amino acids. CDR1 and CDR2 (germline): MNHNS, SASEGT. Deletions cut 1 base from V and 4 bases from J, with 17 bases between.

This clonotype was detected only once. V usage is TRBV27 and J usage is TRBJ2-3, with TRBD2 matching 10 bases. This CDR3 region has 16 residues. Germline trimming cut 5 bases from V and 2 bases from J; bases unmatched to any gene: 7. Germline V gives CDR1 MNHEY, CDR2 SMNVEV (reference sequence). The CDR3 reads CASSAGTSAPTDTQYF. CDR3 bases: TGTGCCAGCAGTGCCGGGACTAGCGCCCCCACAGATACGCAGTATTTT.

This CDR3 reads CASSQGSYEQYV. The CDR3 bases are TGTGCCAGCAGCCAGGGCTCCTACGAGCAGTACGTC. The chain is built from TRBV3-1 and TRBJ2-7, with unresolved D. Germline values: CDR1 LGHDT, CDR2 YNNKEL (reference sequence). Trimming took off 3 bases at V and 0 bases at J, with 3 bases between the two ends. CDR3 length: 12 residues.

The chain carries TRBV9 and TRBJ1-1; D uncertain. The CDR3 runs to 14 residues. V shed 4 bases and J shed 5 bases, with 15 bases lying between them. The germline CDR1 and CDR2 sequences are SGDLS and YYNGEE. The CDR3 nucleotides read TGTGCCAGCAGCCTAGGGTGGGGTCAGACTGAAGCTTTCTTT. Translating it yields CASSLGWGQTEAFF.

This chain links TRBV21-1 with TRBJ1-5. TRBV21-1 counts as a pseudogene. This CDR3 region has 15 residues. In DNA, the CDR3 is TGTGCCAGCAGCGGTACTGCGGGTGGGGATCAGCCCCAGCATTTT. Translation gives CASSGTAGGDQPQHF.

J is TRBJ2-1 and V is TRBV27; no reliable D call. The CDR3 covers 11 residues. CDR1 is MNHEY, CDR2 SMNVEV, per germline (reference sequence). V lost 3 bases and J lost 5, with 2 bases in between. CDR3 loop: CASSFHNEQFF. The CDR3 DNA is TGTGCCAGCAGTTTCCACAATGAGCAGTTCTTC.

The V gene is TRBV9, the J gene TRBJ2-1, with D uncertain. CDR1 SGDLS and CDR2 YYNGEE come from the germline V gene. The CDR3 loop spans 14 amino acids. Trimming took off 0 bases at V and 4 bases at J, with 8 bases between the two ends. In DNA form, the CDR3 reads TGTGCCAGCAGCGTAGAGGGTGCGTACAATGAGCAGTTCTTC. Translated, it gives CASSVEGAYNEQFF.

The chain links TRBV7-9 to TRBJ2-4; D call uncertain. The V and J ends lost 5 bases and 0 bases respectively, with 11 bases between them. CDR3 length: 15 residues. Germline CDR1 and CDR2: SEHNR and FQNEAQ (reference sequence). For the CDR3, the DNA is TGTGCCAGCAGCGAAGCAGTACTAGCCAAAAACATTCAGTACTTC. Translation gives CASSEAVLAKNIQYF.

This clonotype was seen just once. The chain links TRBV13 to TRBJ1-1; D gene uncertain. Germline assignment: CDR1 PRHDT and CDR2 FYEKMQ (reference sequence). The V end lost 5 bases, the J end lost 0 bases, and 10 bases lay between the germline ends. The CDR3 is made up of 14 amino acids. The CDR3 DNA sequence: TGTGCCAGCAGCCTCACCTCGATGAACACTGAAGCTTTCTTT. This sequence encodes CASSLTSMNTEAFF.

CDR3: CASSGGLAGLQETQYF. CDR3 DNA: TGTGCCAGCAGTGGGGGACTAGCGGGATTACAAGAGACCCAGTACTTC. The V and J genes are TRBV12-3 or TRBV12-4 and TRBJ2-5, with TRBD2 matching over 13 bases. This CDR3 contains 16 residues. The V gene end was trimmed by 5 bases and the J gene end by 2 bases; junction bases not matched to a gene: 5.

The gene calls are TRBV9 and TRBJ2-3, with TRBD2 matching over 9 bases. This CDR3 contains 16 residues. Trimming at V came to 2 bases and at J to 4 bases, leaving 8 bases not matched to a gene. Germline CDR1 is SGDLS and CDR2 is YYNGEE. In nucleotides, the CDR3 is TGTGCCAGCAGCGTTTACATAGCGGGAGCAGCAGATACGCAGTATTTT. Residues: CASSVYIAGAADTQYF.

This sequence joins TRBV9 and TRBJ1-2; D is undetermined. CDR3 length equals 13 residues. Trimming removed 4 bases from V and 2 bases from J, with 9 bases in between. Germline-derived CDR1 and CDR2 are SGDLS and YYNGEE. As DNA, the CDR3 is TGTGCCAGCAGCCCCCGGGCCAACTATGGCTACACCTTC. Translated: CASSPRANYGYTF. The complete variable domain, with remaining parts taken from reference TRBV9 and TRBJ1-2, reads DSGVTQTPKHLITATGQRVTLRCSPRSGDLSVYWYQQSLDQGLQFLIQYYNGEERAKGNILERFSAQQFPDLHSELNLSSLELGDSALYFCASSPRANYGYTFGSGTRLTVV.

The chain is built from TRBV3-1 and TRBJ2-1; TRBD2 matches 10 bases. The J segment lost 5 bases and the V segment lost 2 bases, leaving 6 bases of the junction unmatched. From germline, CDR1 is LGHDT and CDR2 YNNKEL (reference sequence). The CDR3 spans 16 residues. The CDR3 nucleotides read TGTGCCAGCAGCCAATCCCCCGGGACTAGCGACAATGAGCAGTTCTTC. It yields the protein CASSQSPGTSDNEQFF.

The chain is built from TRBV19 and TRBJ1-2; 8 bases agree with TRBD1. Trimming removed 5 bases from V and 5 bases from J; junction bases left unmatched: 4. CDR3 length: 13 residues. Germline assignment: CDR1 LNHDA and CDR2 SQIVND (reference sequence). CDR3 region: CASSPDRAYGYTF. CDR3 DNA sequence: TGTGCCAGTAGTCCGGACAGGGCTTATGGCTACACCTTC.

The CDR3 here is CASSVEASVSSYNEQFF. DNA for the CDR3: TGTGCCAGCAGCGTAGAGGCTAGCGTTAGCTCCTACAATGAGCAGTTCTTC. The genes are TRBV9 and TRBJ2-1, with D tentatively TRBD2 (6 bases). V dropped 0 bases and J dropped 0 bases, with 13 bases sitting between them. Germline CDR1 SGDLS, CDR2 YYNGEE. The CDR3 extends over 17 amino acids.